The 4 T cell receptor beta chains listed next were all sequenced from one sample in a study of blood T cell repertoires in COVID-19 (TCRdb year 2020). Libraries came from the immunoSEQ multiplex PCR assay. TCRdb carries this immuneACCESS record with in-frame sequences only. Its versions omit some clonotypes, under half of them owing to an unresolved V gene in the studies checked, with the rest unexplained. This sample lists around 300,000 clones; around 87% were detected once. About 1.7% of the sample comes from the top ten. The sequencing sample was made of PBMCs or T cells enriched from blood (not recorded which). The receptors derive from a young woman with acute COVID-19.

The CDR3 DNA follows: TGTGCCAGCAGCCCGCGGGGGGACAGATACTATGGCTACACCTTC. Encoded protein: CASSPRGDRYYGYTF. This chain uses TRBV3-1 (or the pseudogene TRBV3-2) with TRBJ1-2, with 7 nucleotides matching TRBD1. V lost 4 bases and J lost 3; bases outside the gene matches: 8. Germline-derived CDR1 and CDR2 are LGHDT and YNNKEL (reference sequence). This CDR3 spans 15 amino acids.

The rearrangement joins TRBV19 to TRBJ2-7, with 8 positions matching TRBD1. The ends lost 3 bases at V and 5 bases at J; junction bases unmatched: 3. The V gene's germline CDR1 is LNHDA and CDR2 SQIVND (reference sequence). This CDR3 is built from 13 residues. In DNA form, the CDR3 reads TGTGCCAGTAGTATTCAGGGGGCGCACGAGCAGTACTTC. It yields the protein CASSIQGAHEQYF.

The V gene is TRBV4-2, the J gene TRBJ1-5; D ambiguous. This CDR3 is 13 amino acids long. Germline V lookup: CDR1 LGHNA, CDR2 YNFKEQ. V lost 0 bases to trimming and J lost 7 bases, with 7 bases between them. The CDR3 DNA is TGTGCCAGCAGCCAAGACATGCGGCAGCCCCAGCATTTT. Its protein is CASSQDMRQPQHF.

This chain links TRBV11-3 with TRBJ2-3; 16 bases match TRBD2. J gave up 2 bases and V 5 bases, and 7 bases lay outside the gene matches. Germline V gives CDR1 SGHNT, CDR2 YENEEA. CDR3 size: 18 residues. CDR3 nucleotide sequence: TGTGCCAGCAGCCGGGGACTAGCGGGAGGGCCGATCACAGATACGCAGTATTTT. Translation gives CASSRGLAGGPITDTQYF. The full variable domain, rest sourced from reference TRBV11-3 and TRBJ2-3, is EAGVVQSPRYKIIEKKQPVAFWCNPISGHNTLYWYLQNLGQGPELLIRYENEEAVDDSQLPKDRFSAERLKGVDSTLKIQPAELGDSAVYLCASSRGLAGGPITDTQYFGPGTRLTVL.